The next 17 T cell receptor beta chains were all read from a single sample in a study of control samples from healthy donors and cancer patients. Using immunoSEQ multiplex PCR, the repertoire was profiled, and TCRdb retains in-frame clones only, with some absent. The table has approximately 150,000 clones, approximately 94% seen once. The material sequenced was blood. These receptors all stem from a woman aged 18-29 years in good health.

A note on this clone: The junction differs from germline at one of its ends, possibly a read error. The chain combines TRBV2 with TRBJ2-1; 10 positions agree with TRBD2. Germline V lookup: CDR1 SNHLY, CDR2 FYNNEI. This CDR3 comprises 17 residues. The CDR3 DNA reads as TGTGCCAGAGGGCGGCCTTCCAGCGGGAGGGCCTACGATGAGCAGTTCTTC. It yields the protein CARGRPSSGRAYDEQFF. The complete variable domain, with remaining parts taken from reference TRBV2 and TRBJ2-1, reads EPEVTQTPSHQVTQMGQEVILRCVPISNHLYFYWYRQILGQKVEFLVSFYNNEISEKSEIFDDQFSVERPDGSNFTLKIRSTKLEDSAMYFCARGRPSSGRAYDEQFFGPGTRLTVL.

V gene TRBV28 combines with J gene TRBJ1-6; 7 bases map to TRBD1. In germline, CDR1 is MDHEN, CDR2 SYDVKM. This CDR3 has 17 amino acids. V was pared by 6 bases and J by 0 bases, with 8 bases of the junction left unmatched. CDR3 nucleotide sequence: TGTGCCAGCAGACTTGCGACAGGGAGCTCCTATAATTCACCCCTCCACTTT. Protein: CASRLATGSSYNSPLHF.

Only a few counts were recorded for this clone. The junction does not match germline at one end; this may be a read error. The genes are TRBV12-3 or TRBV12-4 and TRBJ1-2, with no clear D. The CDR3 length is 13 residues. As DNA, the CDR3 is TGTGCCAGCAGTTATGGGAACCCCCTGTACCCCTCCTTC. Its translation is CASSYGNPLYPSF.

The V and J genes are TRBV10-3 and TRBJ2-1, with 9 bases matching TRBD2. The ends lost 5 bases at V and 4 bases at J; junction bases unmatched: 6. Germline V lookup: CDR1 ENHRY, CDR2 SYGVKD. CDR3 length: 15 residues. CDR3 bases: TGTGCCATCAGTAGTCCTAGCGGGACATACAATGAGCAGTTCTTC. Translated, it gives CAISSPSGTYNEQFF.

V usage is TRBV7-2 and J usage is TRBJ2-1, with D tentatively TRBD1 (7 bases). The CDR3 is 17 amino acids. Germline V CDR1 and CDR2: SGHTA, FQGNSA. Trimming cost V 5 bases and J 2 bases, with 19 bases left between them. The chain's CDR3 is CASSQSGAGQPYNEQFF. In DNA, the CDR3 is TGTGCCAGCAGCCAAAGTGGGGCGGGACAGCCCTACAATGAGCAGTTCTTC.

The chain couples TRBV7-8 to TRBJ2-1, with 8 bases aligning to TRBD2. With V trimmed by 5 bases and J by 8 bases, 8 bases remained unmatched. Germline V gene sequence: CDR1 SGHVS, CDR2 FQNEAQ. The CDR3 is 14 amino acids. Here the CDR3 DNA reads TGTGCCAGCAGCCAGGGACTAGTAGGAGATGAGCAGTTCTTC. It translates to CASSQGLVGDEQFF.

The chain joins TRBV11-2 to TRBJ1-1; D is possibly TRBD1 (6 bases). Germline V lookup: CDR1 SGHAT, CDR2 FQNNGV. This CDR3 contains 13 residues. The V end was cut by 3 bases, the J end by 5 bases, with 10 bases between. The CDR3 DNA reads as TGTGCCAGCAGCTTGGAGGGGGGGACTGAAGCTTTCTTT. Its translation: CASSLEGGTEAFF. The variable domain in full, with the rest retrieved from reference TRBV11-2 and TRBJ1-1, is EAGVAQSPRYKIIEKRQSVAFWCNPISGHATLYWYQQILGQGPKLLIQFQNNGVVDDSQLPKDRFSAERLKGVDSTLKIQPAKLEDSAVYLCASSLEGGTEAFFGQGTRLTVV.

This chain links TRBV11-3 with TRBJ2-1; TRBD1 matches 9 bases. The V and J ends lost 1 base and 6 bases, in that order; junction bases with no gene match: 1. CDR3 length equals 14 residues. CDR1 and CDR2 from the germline V gene are SGHNT and YENEEA. The CDR3 loop is CASSLGDRVNEQFF. The CDR3 coding sequence is TGTGCCAGCAGCTTAGGGGACAGGGTCAATGAGCAGTTCTTC.

V usage is TRBV18 and J usage is TRBJ1-3; possibly TRBD1 for D (6 bases). This CDR3 is built from 18 residues. Trimming stripped 2 bases from V and 3 bases from J, with 20 bases between. Germline V gene lookup returns CDR1 KGHSH and CDR2 LQKENI. As DNA, the CDR3 is TGTGCCAGCTCACCAATTCACAGGGATTACGAAGATGGAAACACCATATATTTT. Amino acid sequence: CASSPIHRDYEDGNTIYF.

The genes are TRBV9 and TRBJ1-2; D is possibly TRBD1 (5 bases). In germline, CDR1 is SGDLS, CDR2 YYNGEE. V dropped 0 bases and J dropped 7 bases, with 16 bases sitting between them. The CDR3 loop spans 15 amino acids. The CDR3 coding sequence is TGTGCCAGCAGCGTAGGAGTAGGCAGGGCGGCTGGCTACACCTTC. The encoded protein is CASSVGVGRAAGYTF.

This chain uses TRBV5-5 with TRBJ1-4, with D maybe TRBD1 (5 bases). The CDR3 contains 15 residues. The germline CDR1 and CDR2 sequences are SGHKS and YYEKEE (reference sequence). Trimming removed 2 bases at V and 5 bases at J, with 13 bases between. The CDR3, as DNA: TGTGCCAGCAGCTTTTTGAGTGGGGGGAATGAAAAACTGTTTTTT. As protein: CASSFLSGGNEKLFF.

This clone was counted between two and nine times. The chain combines TRBV9 with TRBJ2-3, with no clear D. V lost 0 bases, J lost 4 bases, and 6 bases lay in between. Germline V gene lookup returns CDR1 SGDLS and CDR2 YYNGEE. This CDR3 is 13 amino acids long. CDR3 sequence (DNA): TGTGCCAGCAGCGTAGGGCCTTCAGATACGCAGTATTTT. This encodes CASSVGPSDTQYF.

CDR3 sequence: CASSYEGYEQYF. Written as DNA, the CDR3 is TGTGCCAGCAGTTACGAAGGTTATGAGCAGTACTTC. The chain is built from TRBV6-6 and TRBJ2-7; D is uncertain. Per germline, CDR1 MNHNY and CDR2 SVGAGI (reference sequence). The CDR3 totals 12 residues. Trimming took off 2 bases at V and 7 bases at J, with 9 bases between the two ends.

The chain recombines TRBV28 with TRBJ1-2; D is ambiguous. Between the trimmed V and J ends, which lost 9 bases and 6 bases, there was a span of 14 bases. The CDR3 is 12 residues long. CDR1 MDHEN and CDR2 SYDVKM come from the germline V gene. The CDR3 bases are TGTGCCAGTAGTCCCATCGAGCATGGCTACACCTTC. This gives the protein CASSPIEHGYTF.

This rearrangement joins TRBV10-2 to TRBJ1-3, with a possible D match to TRBD1 (6 bases). CDR3 length: 16 residues. The germline V gene has CDR1 WSHSY and CDR2 SAAADI. Trimming stripped 5 bases from V and 0 bases from J, with 14 bases between. CDR3: CASSTGTSGSGNTIYF. The DNA for the CDR3 is TGCGCCAGCAGTACCGGGACATCCGGCTCTGGAAACACCATATATTTT.

The chain joins TRBV6-5 to TRBJ1-4; unclear D gene. This CDR3 has 14 residues. Deletions cut 6 bases from V and 0 bases from J, with 8 bases between. Germline-derived CDR1 and CDR2 are MNHEY and SVGAGI. Written as DNA, the CDR3 is TGTGCCAGCAGACCAACAGCAACTAATGAAAAACTGTTTTTT. It codes for CASRPTATNEKLFF.

V and J are TRBV29-1 and TRBJ1-1; D is unresolved. This CDR3 region has 17 residues. In germline, CDR1 is SQVTM, CDR2 ANQGSEA. V lost 5 bases, J lost 1 base, and 23 bases lay in between. CDR3 coding DNA: TGCAGCGTTTCCCAACACTCGAGTCGAGTGGCGAACACTGAAGCTTTCTTT. It encodes CSVSQHSSRVANTEAFF.